Shown below are 12 T cell receptor beta chains from a single sample sequenced in a study of T cell responses to AZD1222 COVID-19 vaccine. Measured with immunoSEQ multiplex PCR; TCRdb has only the in-frame clones, and not every one. This sample has tens of thousands of clones, with 88% found just once. The source was peripheral blood, collected 28 days after the second dose of the MenACWY control vaccine. The receptors derive from an adult who received the MenACWY meningococcal vaccine as a control.

V is TRBV5-1 and J is TRBJ2-7; 8 bases align to TRBD1. The V segment lost 3 bases and the J segment 6 bases; nucleotides outside the gene matches: 5. The CDR3 is 13 amino acids. Germline CDR1 reads SGHRS; CDR2 reads YFSETQ. As DNA, the CDR3 is TGCGCCAGCAGCTCCACAGGGGGTGGCGAGCAGTACTTC. Translation gives CASSSTGGGEQYF.

The V call is TRBV7-6, the J call TRBJ2-6, with a weak D call TRBD1 (7 bases). CDR1 and CDR2 (germline): SGHVS, FNYEAQ. The V gene lost 5 bases and the J gene lost 0 bases, with 11 bases spanning the gap. The CDR3 is 16 residues long. The CDR3 region has the DNA TGTGCCAGCAGCGGCAGGGGGGACTCTGGGGCCAACGTCCTGACTTTC. It specifies CASSGRGDSGANVLTF.

V and J are TRBV7-2 and TRBJ1-1; no definite D call. Between the trimmed V and J ends, which lost 1 base and 6 bases, there was a span of 12 bases. CDR1 SGHTA and CDR2 FQGNSA come from the germline V gene. The CDR3 runs to 14 residues. The CDR3 loop is CASSLVYTGSEAFF. For the CDR3, the DNA is TGTGCCAGCAGCTTAGTATATACGGGGTCTGAAGCTTTCTTT.

The chain combines TRBV6-5 with TRBJ2-5; TRBD1 matches at 9 bases. V trimming: 8 bases; J trimming: 2 bases; junction bases outside the gene matches: 9. There are 15 residues in the CDR3. Per the germline V gene, CDR1 is MNHEY and CDR2 is SVGAGI. The CDR3 coding sequence is TGTGCCAGCTGGGGAGGGACAGGGAAACAAGAGACCCAGTACTTC. Translated, it gives CASWGGTGKQETQYF.

The chain couples TRBV5-6 to TRBJ2-2, with D uncertain. V was trimmed by 1 base and J by 5 bases, leaving 3 bases between them. The CDR3 spans 12 residues. CDR1 and CDR2 (germline): SGHDT, YYEEEE. The CDR3 coding sequence is TGTGCCAGCAGCTTGCTAACCGGGGAGCTGTTTTTT. It specifies CASSLLTGELFF.

The chain uses TRBV2 and TRBJ1-5, with a weak D call TRBD1 (5 bases). Germline V gene data show CDR1 as SNHLY and CDR2 as FYNNEI. V was pared by 7 bases and J by 0 bases, with 16 bases between. This CDR3 region has 16 residues. In nucleotides, the CDR3 is TGTGCCAGCAAACGGGACGTAGGATATAGCAATCAGCCCCAGCATTTT. This codes for CASKRDVGYSNQPQHF.

This clone was seen once. The rearrangement uses TRBV12-3 or TRBV12-4 and TRBJ1-2; D uncertain. The CDR3 length is 11 residues. The germline V and J ends were trimmed by 1 base and 6 bases, with 3 bases remaining between them. The DNA for the CDR3 is TGTGCCAGCAGTTTAGGGGATGGCTACACCTTC. Protein: CASSLGDGYTF.

The chain joins TRBV19 to TRBJ2-7; maybe TRBD2 (5 bases). This CDR3 is built from 12 residues. Germline V gene data show CDR1 as LNHDA and CDR2 as SQIVND (reference sequence). Trimming left V 4 bases short and J 7 bases short, with 11 bases between. Here the CDR3 reads CASSSTGGEQYF. Written as DNA, the CDR3 is TGTGCCAGTAGTAGCACCGGCGGGGAGCAGTACTTC. The full variable domain, completed using reference TRBV19 and TRBJ2-7, is DGGITQSPKYLFRKEGQNVTLSCEQNLNHDAMYWYRQDPGQGLRLIYYSQIVNDFQKGDIAEGYSVSREKKESFPLTVTSAQKNPTAFYLCASSSTGGEQYFGPGTRLTVT.

The chain carries TRBV20-1 and TRBJ2-3, with TRBD2 as a possible D gene (5 bases). The CDR3 spans 14 residues. CDR1 is DFQATT and CDR2 is SNEGSKA in the germline V gene (reference sequence). V lost 3 bases and J 3 bases, leaving 13 bases between the germline ends. DNA for the CDR3: TGCAGTGCTAGTCGGCCGGGGTCGACAGATACGCAGTATTTT. This sequence encodes CSASRPGSTDTQYF.

The chain uses TRBV6-6 and TRBJ1-4; D may be TRBD1 (6 bases). This CDR3 contains 15 residues. Germline loops: CDR1 MNHNY, CDR2 SVGAGI (reference sequence). Trimming cost V 6 bases and J 0 bases, with 11 bases left between them. As DNA, the CDR3 is TGTGCCAGCAGCAACAGGGTGCCAACTAATGAAAAACTGTTTTTT. Its protein is CASSNRVPTNEKLFF.

V and J are TRBV7-2 and TRBJ1-5; 8 positions agree with TRBD1. This CDR3 comprises 15 residues. The V and J ends lost 4 bases and 5 bases, in that order; junction bases with no gene match: 7. CDR1 and CDR2 (germline): SGHTA, FQGNSA. CDR3 residues: CASSSKTGDHQPQHF. The DNA of the CDR3 is TGTGCCAGCAGCTCGAAGACAGGGGATCATCAGCCCCAGCATTTT.

This chain links TRBV11-2 with TRBJ2-3, with no clear D. Germline-derived CDR1 and CDR2 are SGHAT and FQNNGV. The CDR3 sequence is 14 residues long. Trimming removed 5 bases from V and 2 bases from J, with 11 bases in between. CDR3 DNA sequence: TGTGCCAGCAGCCTCCACGATCTCACAGATACGCAGTATTTT. It specifies CASSLHDLTDTQYF.